A selection of T cell receptor beta chains follows, all from one sample in a study. TCRdb ran MiXCR on the RT-PCR reads and lists one entry per CDR3 protein. The data contain almost 700,000 distinct CDR3 sequences, over 12% of them singletons. Sequenced sample: memory CD4+ T cells from blood. The receptors were sampled from a female donor in good health, serving as a healthy control. CDR3s include the opening cysteine and the closing phenylalanine or tryptophan. Fields, in order: CDR3 protein, CDR3 DNA, D gene, J gene, V gene, clone size. The D gene is left open where the match is weak. Size tells how often a clone was seen (once, few, many) or the class of an expanded clone, and some rows leave it out.

CDR3 protein: CSAPRLAGRADTQYF; CDR3 DNA: TGCAGTGCTCCGAGACTAGCGGGAAGAGCAGATACGCAGTATTTT; D gene: TRBD2; J gene: TRBJ2-3; V gene: TRBV20-1; clone size: .
CDR3 protein: CASSPWRSTDTQYF; CDR3 DNA: TGTGCCAGCAGCCCGTGGCGGAGCACAGATACGCAGTATTTT; D gene: .; J gene: TRBJ2-3; V gene: TRBV7-2; clone size: .
CDR3 protein: CSARDSGGYSYEQYF; CDR3 DNA: TGCAGTGCTAGAGATTCGGGGGGATACTCCTACGAGCAGTACTTC; D gene: TRBD2; J gene: TRBJ2-7; V gene: TRBV20-1; clone size: many
CDR3 protein: CSASGTGGDSYEQYF; CDR3 DNA: TGCAGCGCATCTGGGACAGGGGGCGACTCCTACGAGCAGTACTTC; D gene: TRBD1; J gene: TRBJ2-7; V gene: TRBV29-1; clone size: many
CDR3 protein: CSVEGDSSSYNEQFF; CDR3 DNA: TGCAGCGTTGAAGGGGACAGCAGCTCCTACAATGAGCAGTTCTTC; D gene: TRBD1; J gene: TRBJ2-1; V gene: TRBV29-1; clone size: many
CDR3 protein: CSANPGTDSGNTIYF; CDR3 DNA: TGCAGTGCTAACCCCGGGACAGACTCTGGAAACACCATATATTTT; D gene: TRBD1; J gene: TRBJ1-3; V gene: TRBV20-1; clone size: .
CDR3 protein: CASSRLTGRLLTNTEAFF; CDR3 DNA: TGCGCCAGCAGCCGACTTACAGGGAGGCTCTTGACGAACACTGAAGCTTTCTTT; D gene: .; J gene: TRBJ1-1; V gene: TRBV5-1; clone size: few
CDR3 protein: CASSPGGETQYF; CDR3 DNA: TGTGCCAGCAGCCCTGGCGGGGAGACCCAGTACTTC; D gene: .; J gene: TRBJ2-5; V gene: TRBV18; clone size: many
CDR3 protein: CASSLRTSGTSTDTQYF; CDR3 DNA: TGTGCCAGCAGCTTACGGACTAGCGGGACTAGCACAGATACGCAGTATTTT; D gene: TRBD2; J gene: TRBJ2-3; V gene: TRBV5-6; clone size: .
CDR3 protein: CAIRGQFLPQFF; CDR3 DNA: TGTGCCATCAGGGGACAGTTTCTGCCGCAGTTCTTC; D gene: TRBD1; J gene: TRBJ2-1; V gene: TRBV10-3; clone size: many
CDR3 protein: CASSPHTGIYNSPLHF; CDR3 DNA: TGTGCCAGCAGTCCCCATACAGGCATCTATAATTCACCCCTCCACTTT; D gene: .; J gene: TRBJ1-6; V gene: TRBV28; clone size: .
CDR3 protein: CASSSPGDTEQFF; CDR3 DNA: TGTGCCAGCAGTTCCCCAGGGGATACTGAGCAGTTCTTC; D gene: .; J gene: TRBJ2-1; V gene: TRBV7-3; clone size: .
CDR3 protein: CASSSRTTWQGETQYF; CDR3 DNA: TGTGCCAGCAGTTCCCGTACTACATGGCAGGGAGAGACCCAGTACTTC; D gene: .; J gene: TRBJ2-5; V gene: TRBV28; clone size: .
CDR3 protein: CSASGLAGGPKLETQYF; CDR3 DNA: TGCAGTGCTAGTGGACTAGCGGGAGGGCCGAAACTAGAGACCCAGTACTTC; D gene: TRBD2; J gene: TRBJ2-5; V gene: TRBV20-1; clone size: few
CDR3 protein: CATSEGRNQPQHF; CDR3 DNA: TGTGCCACCAGCGAGGGGCGGAATCAGCCCCAGCATTTT; D gene: .; J gene: TRBJ1-5; V gene: TRBV15; clone size: many
CDR3 protein: CSADDATGHNEQFF; CDR3 DNA: TGCAGTGCTGACGACGCGACGGGGCACAATGAGCAGTTCTTC; D gene: .; J gene: TRBJ2-1; V gene: TRBV20-1; clone size: few
CDR3 protein: CASSGQGRADTQYF; CDR3 DNA: TGTGCCAGCAGTGGGCAGGGGAGGGCAGATACGCAGTATTTT; D gene: .; J gene: TRBJ2-3; V gene: TRBV2; clone size: once
CDR3 protein: CASRQNTGVVYEQYF; CDR3 DNA: TGTGCCAGCAGACAGAACACAGGGGTCGTCTACGAGCAGTACTTC; D gene: TRBD1; J gene: TRBJ2-7; V gene: TRBV2; clone size: few
CDR3 protein: CASSQDPSEGNTIYF; CDR3 DNA: TGCGCCAGCAGCCAAGATCCGTCCGAGGGAAACACCATATATTTT; D gene: .; J gene: TRBJ1-3; V gene: TRBV4-1; clone size: .
CDR3 protein: CSASLRLAGGFEQYF; CDR3 DNA: TGCAGTGCTAGCTTGAGACTAGCGGGAGGATTCGAGCAGTACTTC; D gene: TRBD2; J gene: TRBJ2-7; V gene: TRBV20-1; clone size: .
CDR3 protein: CASSAQDYSNQPQHF; CDR3 DNA: TGTGCCAGCAGCGCACAGGATTATAGCAATCAGCCCCAGCATTTT; D gene: .; J gene: TRBJ1-5; V gene: TRBV7-2; clone size: few
CDR3 protein: CASSVVAGAYTGELFF; CDR3 DNA: TGTGCCAGCAGCGTAGTAGCGGGGGCCTACACCGGGGAGCTGTTTTTT; D gene: TRBD2; J gene: TRBJ2-2; V gene: TRBV9; clone size: .
CDR3 protein: CASSFRGQFYEQYF; CDR3 DNA: TGTGCCAGCAGCTTTAGGGGACAGTTTTACGAGCAGTACTTC; D gene: TRBD1; J gene: TRBJ2-7; V gene: TRBV7-8; clone size: .